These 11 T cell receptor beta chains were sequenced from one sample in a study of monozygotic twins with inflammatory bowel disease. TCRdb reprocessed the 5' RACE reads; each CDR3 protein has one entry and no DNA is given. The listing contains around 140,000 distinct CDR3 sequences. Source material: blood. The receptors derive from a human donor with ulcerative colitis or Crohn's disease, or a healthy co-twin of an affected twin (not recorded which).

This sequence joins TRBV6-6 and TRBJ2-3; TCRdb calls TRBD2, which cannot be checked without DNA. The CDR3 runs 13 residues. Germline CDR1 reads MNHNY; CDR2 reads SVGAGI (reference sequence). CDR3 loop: CATSGSGEGTQYF.

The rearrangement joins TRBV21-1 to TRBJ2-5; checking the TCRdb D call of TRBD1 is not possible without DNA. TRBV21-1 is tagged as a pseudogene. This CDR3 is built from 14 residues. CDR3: CASTRRQAAETQYF.

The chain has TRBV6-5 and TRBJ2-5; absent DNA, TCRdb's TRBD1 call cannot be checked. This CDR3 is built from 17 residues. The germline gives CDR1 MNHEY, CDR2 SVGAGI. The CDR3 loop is CASSYGGRTSLGETQYF.

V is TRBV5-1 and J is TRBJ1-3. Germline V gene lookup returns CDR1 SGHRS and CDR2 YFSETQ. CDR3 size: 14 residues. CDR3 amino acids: CASSSSSPGNTIYF.

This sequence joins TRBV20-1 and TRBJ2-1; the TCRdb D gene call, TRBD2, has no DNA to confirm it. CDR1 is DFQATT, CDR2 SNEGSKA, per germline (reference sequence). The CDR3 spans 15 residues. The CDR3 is CSARDYTSGGSEQFF.

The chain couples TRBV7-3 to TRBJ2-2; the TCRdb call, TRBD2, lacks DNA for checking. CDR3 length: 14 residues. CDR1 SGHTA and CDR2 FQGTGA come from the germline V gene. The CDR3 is CASARREAYGELFF.

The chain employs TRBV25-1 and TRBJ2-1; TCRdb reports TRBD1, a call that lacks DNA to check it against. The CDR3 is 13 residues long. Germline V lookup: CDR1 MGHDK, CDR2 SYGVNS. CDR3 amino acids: CASSVRTEGEQFF.

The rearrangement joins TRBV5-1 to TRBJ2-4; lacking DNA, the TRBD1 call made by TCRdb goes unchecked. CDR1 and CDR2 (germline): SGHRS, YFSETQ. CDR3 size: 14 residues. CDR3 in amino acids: CASSLERLGGIQYF.

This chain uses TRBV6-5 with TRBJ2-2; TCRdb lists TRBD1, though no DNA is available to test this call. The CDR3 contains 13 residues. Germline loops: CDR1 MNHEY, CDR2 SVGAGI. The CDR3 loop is CASRQTGSRELFF.

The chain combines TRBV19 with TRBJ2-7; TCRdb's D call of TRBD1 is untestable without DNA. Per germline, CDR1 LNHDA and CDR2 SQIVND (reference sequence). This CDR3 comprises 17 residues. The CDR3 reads CASSKSNTGSFSYEQYF.

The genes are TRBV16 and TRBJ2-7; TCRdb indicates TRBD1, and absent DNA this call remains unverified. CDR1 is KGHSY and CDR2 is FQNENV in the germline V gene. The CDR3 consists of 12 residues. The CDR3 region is CASCRDRSEQYF.